These T cell receptor beta chains were read from a single sample in a study of blood T cell repertoires in COVID-19. Method: immunoSEQ multiplex PCR; TCRdb's copy keeps in-frame clones and lacks some. Seen here are 150,000 or so clones, about 81% observed once, and the top ten hold approximately 10%. The source material was peripheral blood. These receptors were taken from a human donor in a cohort sampled during active COVID-19. Each CDR3 is given with its conserved first and last residue. D genes are given only for firm matches. The size field is filled for only some rows; it gives once, few, many or a size class.

v_gene	abundance	j_gene	d_gene	CDR3aa	CDR3nt
TRBV19	.	TRBJ2-6	.	CASSSTSGANVLTF	TGTGCCAGTAGTTCTACCTCTGGGGCCAACGTCCTGACTTTC
TRBV28	.	TRBJ1-1	.	CASRQEFEGTEAFF	TGTGCCAGCAGACAGGAGTTTGAAGGGACTGAAGCTTTCTTT
TRBV11-2	.	TRBJ1-2	TRBD1	CASSVGDRVAVDGYTF	TGTGCCAGCAGCGTAGGAGACAGGGTAGCTGTCGACGGCTACACCTTC
TRBV12-3/TRBV12-4	.	TRBJ2-4	TRBD1	CASTKTGLDIQYF	TGTGCCAGCACCAAGACAGGGTTGGACATTCAGTACTTC
TRBV24-1	.	TRBJ2-1	TRBD2	CATSLSTSGSSSYNEQFF	TGTGCCACCAGTCTTTCGACTAGCGGGTCAAGCTCCTACAATGAGCAGTTCTTC
TRBV13	.	TRBJ2-5	.	CASSLQRSQETQYF	TGTGCCAGCAGCCTCCAGCGGAGCCAAGAGACCCAGTACTTC
TRBV12-5	.	TRBJ2-7	TRBD2	CASGLRLAGRYEQYF	TGTGCTAGTGGTTTGCGACTAGCGGGGCGATACGAGCAGTACTTC
TRBV19	.	TRBJ1-2	TRBD1	CASSSQGETAFEGYTF	TGTGCCAGTAGTTCACAGGGGGAGACGGCCTTCGAGGGCTACACCTTC
TRBV25-1	.	TRBJ2-2	.	CASGHTGELFF	TGTGCCAGCGGACATACCGGGGAGCTGTTTTTT
TRBV11-2	.	TRBJ1-1	TRBD1	CASSFDRVNTEAFF	TGTGCCAGCAGCTTTGACAGGGTGAACACTGAAGCTTTCTTT
TRBV7-9	.	TRBJ1-1	.	CASSPPGVERAFF	TGTGCCAGCAGCCCCCCGGGGGTGGAAAGAGCTTTCTTT
TRBV27	once	TRBJ1-2	TRBD1	CASRGQGLGGYTF	TGTGCCAGCAGAGGACAGGGTCTTGGTGGCTACACCTTC
TRBV24-1	.	TRBJ2-1	.	CATSPRDTYNEQFF	TGTGCCACCAGCCCCCGGGACACCTACAATGAGCAGTTCTTC
TRBV4-3	.	TRBJ2-5	.	CASSQDMVDGETQYF	TGCGCCAGCAGCCAAGATATGGTTGACGGGGAGACCCAGTACTTC
TRBV6-4	.	TRBJ1-1	TRBD1	CASSDSKTGLTEAFF	TGTGCCAGCAGTGACTCAAAGACAGGGCTCACTGAAGCTTTCTTT
TRBV6-5	.	TRBJ2-7	.	CASSYSSVGAGEQYF	TGTGCCAGCAGTTACTCGAGTGTGGGAGCAGGCGAGCAGTACTTC